These 28 T cell receptor beta chains were all obtained from the same sample, sequenced in a study of CD4 and CD8 cells across lung adenocarcinoma regions. TCRdb re-analysed the PCR reads in MiXCR, keeping a single row per CDR3 protein. The data contain about 7,700 distinct CDR3 sequences, approximately 45% of them singletons. The specimen was CD4+ T cells from the margin of a lung tumor. These receptors all stem from a male donor with lung adenocarcinoma. The CD4 and CD8 labels of this study may be unreliable.

This clonotype is judged medium-sized. The V gene is TRBV11-3, the J gene TRBJ2-1, with 7 bases lining up with TRBD2. The J call may be in error: the DNA end matches TRBJ2-7 better. CDR3 length: 15 residues. Germline values: CDR1 SGHNT, CDR2 YENEEA. CDR3 in DNA: TGTGCCAGCAGCCAAGGTCGGGGGGACTTCTACGAGCAGTACTTC. Translating gives CASSQGRGDFYEQYF.

Concerning this clonotype: One end of the junction fails to match germline, which may point to a read error. The chain carries TRBV6-1 and TRBJ2-3, with 9 bases identical to TRBD1. There are 14 residues in the CDR3. Germline values: CDR1 MNHNS, CDR2 SASEGT. The CDR3 protein is CASRGDRATDIQYF. The CDR3 DNA is TGTGCCAGCAGGGGGGACAGGGCCACAGATATTCAGTACTTT.

The chain employs TRBV27 and TRBJ2-1; D not certain. Germline V gene lookup returns CDR1 MNHEY and CDR2 SMNVEV (reference sequence). This CDR3 comprises 16 residues. V lost 8 bases to trimming and J lost 6 bases, with 23 bases between them. The CDR3 sequence: CASCTSGVSWANEQFF. The DNA of the CDR3 is TGTGCCAGCTGTACTTCTGGAGTAAGTTGGGCCAATGAGCAGTTCTTC.

This rearrangement joins TRBV7-2 to TRBJ2-4; TRBD1 aligns across 8 bases. V was clipped by 5 bases and J by 9 bases; unmatched bases: 6. The CDR3 is 13 residues long. Germline V gene lookup returns CDR1 SGHTA and CDR2 FQGNSA. In nucleotides, the CDR3 is TGTGCCAGCAGCCCGGACAGGGAAAGCATTCAGTACTTC. Translation gives CASSPDRESIQYF.

V gene TRBV24-1 combines with J gene TRBJ1-5, with no clear D. The CDR3 is 13 amino acids. Trimming shortened V by 2 bases and J by 7 bases, and 8 bases separated the two germline ends. Germline CDR1 is KGHDR and CDR2 is SFDVKD. This CDR3 is CATSDWGVQPQHF. CDR3 in DNA: TGTGCCACCAGTGATTGGGGAGTGCAGCCCCAGCATTTT.

Comments on this clonotype: Germline is not matched at one junction end, which may reflect a read error. V gene TRBV10-1 combines with J gene TRBJ2-6, with TRBD1 matching over 7 bases. The CDR3 covers 15 residues. CDR1 is WNHNN and CDR2 is SYGVQD in the germline V gene (reference sequence). In DNA form, the CDR3 reads TGCGCCAGCAGCGTAGGGGGCGCTGGGGCCTACGTGCAGTATTTC. It is translated as CASSVGGAGAYVQYF.

DNA of the CDR3: TGTGCCATCAGTGAGGGGTTGGCGGATCTAAACTACGAGCAGTACTTC. This gives the protein CAISEGLADLNYEQYF. The chain links TRBV10-3 to TRBJ2-5; D gene ambiguous. Judging by the DNA end, TRBJ2-7 fits better; the J call may be wrong. Germline CDR1 ENHRY, CDR2 SYGVKD. The CDR3 runs to 16 residues.

In this sample, this clonotype is medium-sized (0.01 to 0.1%). The V call is TRBV6-1, the J call TRBJ2-2, with D maybe TRBD2 (6 bases). This CDR3 comprises 15 residues. Germline values: CDR1 MNHNS, CDR2 SASEGT. V was pared by 4 bases and J by 7 bases, with 16 bases between. CDR3 in DNA: TGTGCCAGCAGTGTCCTGACCCTAGCGTTCGGGGAGCTGTTTTTT. Amino acid sequence: CASSVLTLAFGELFF.

CDR3 sequence reads: CASSQPGTSGRNEQFF. CDR3 nucleotides: TGTGCCAGCAGCCAACCCGGGACTAGCGGGAGAAATGAGCAGTTCTTC. The rearrangement uses TRBV4-2 and TRBJ2-1; 14 nucleotides agree with TRBD2. Germline V gene data show CDR1 as LGHNA and CDR2 as YNFKEQ. After removal of 2 bases from V and 7 bases from J, the junction contained 4 bases not matched to a gene. The CDR3 runs 16 residues.

This clonotype was seen a few times. J is TRBJ2-3 and V is TRBV6-1, with D perhaps matching TRBD2 (6 bases). The germline V and J ends were trimmed by 1 base and 10 bases, with 9 bases remaining between them. Germline CDR1 is MNHNS and CDR2 is SASEGT. This CDR3 is 12 amino acids long. The CDR3 DNA is TGTGCCAGCAGTGAAGGACTAGGCGCGCAGTATTTT. Translation gives CASSEGLGAQYF.

As for this clonotype: Sequence at one end of the junction differs from germline and may be a read error. J is TRBJ2-2 and V is TRBV7-6; 7 positions match TRBD2. Germline V CDR1 and CDR2: SGHVS, FNYEAQ. The CDR3 spans 17 residues. CDR3 sequence: CASSSPREAINTGELYF. CDR3 in DNA: TGTGCCAGCAGCTCCCCCCGGGAGGCGATTAACACCGGGGAGCTGTATTTT.

The V gene is TRBV6-5, the J gene TRBJ2-3; D call uncertain. Germline V gene lookup returns CDR1 MNHEY and CDR2 SVGAGI. This CDR3 has 15 amino acids. V lost 0 bases and J lost 12, with 19 bases in between. The CDR3 nucleotides read TGTGCCAGCAGTTACTCGCAAAGCGACCCAGAGACCCAGTATTTT. It translates to CASSYSQSDPETQYF.

J is TRBJ2-3 and V is TRBV27; TRBD2 matches 9 bases. The J call may be wrong; the DNA end is better matched by TRBJ2-5. The CDR3 loop spans 19 amino acids. Germline CDR1 MNHEY, CDR2 SMNVEV (reference sequence). The CDR3 reads CASRATGLAGQSGTDTQYF. Written as DNA, the CDR3 is TGTGCCAGCAGAGCCACGGGGCTAGCGGGACAGTCTGGCACAGATACCCAGTACTTC.

This clonotype has at least ten counts. A clone one base away is much larger, so this may be a read error. CDR3 residues: CASSSRNTRKNIQFF. Here the CDR3 DNA reads TGTGCCAGCAGCAGTAGGAACACACGAAAAAACATTCAGTTCTTC. The chain is built from TRBV12-3 or TRBV12-4 and TRBJ2-1; D unclear. Trimming stripped 6 bases from V and 13 bases from J, with 25 bases between. The CDR3 runs to 15 residues.

V gene TRBV5-1 combines with J gene TRBJ1-2; 8 bases agree with TRBD1. V shed 2 bases, J shed 5 bases, and the junction held 8 bases outside the gene matches. Germline V gene lookup returns CDR1 SGHRS and CDR2 YFSETQ. The CDR3 sequence is 15 residues long. CDR3 coding DNA: TGCGCCAGCAGCTTCGGGGCAGGGGGCGAATATGGCTACACCTTC. Its protein product is CASSFGAGGEYGYTF. The full variable domain, in which reference TRBV5-1 and TRBJ1-2 provide the parts outside the CDR3, is KAGVTQTPRYLIKTRGQQVTLSCSPISGHRSVSWYQQTPGQGLQFLFEYFSETQRNKGNFPGRFSGRQFSNSRSEMNVSTLELGDSALYLCASSFGAGGEYGYTFGSGTRLTVV.

This clonotype counts as large. The chain uses TRBV27 and TRBJ2-3, with D possibly TRBD2 on 6 matching bases. Looked up from germline, CDR1 is MNHEY and CDR2 is SMNVEV (reference sequence). V gave up 3 bases and J gave up 4 bases, with 20 bases separating them. CDR3 length: 17 amino acids. In DNA, the CDR3 is TGTGCCAGCAGTTTCAACCCTCTAGCGCTTGGGGCAGATACGCAGTATTTT. Its protein product is CASSFNPLALGADTQYF.

By share of the sample, this clonotype is medium-sized. V usage is TRBV27 and J usage is TRBJ2-1; 7 nucleotides agree with TRBD1. Trimming removed 5 bases from V and 9 bases from J; junction bases left unmatched: 4. Germline lookup yields CDR1 MNHEY and CDR2 SMNVEV (reference sequence). The CDR3 runs to 12 residues. CDR3 loop: CASSVQGFEQFF. CDR3 nucleotides: TGTGCCAGCAGTGTACAGGGGTTTGAGCAGTTCTTC.

About this clonotype itself: A read error may produce the germline difference seen at one junction end. The chain combines TRBV6-1 with TRBJ2-3; TRBD1 might be the D (5 bases). Germline V lookup: CDR1 MNHNS, CDR2 SASEGT. This CDR3 is 12 amino acids long. Here the CDR3 reads CASSTQGDEQYF. The CDR3 DNA follows: TGTGCCAGCAGTACCCAAGGGGATGAGCAGTACTTT.

This clonotype is deemed large. In DNA form, the CDR3 reads TGTGCCAGCACGCTAGCGGCCCTTAGCACAGATACGCAGTATTTT. Amino acids: CASTLAALSTDTQYF. The rearrangement uses TRBV6-5 and TRBJ2-3; 7 nucleotides align to TRBD2. The J segment lost 0 bases and the V segment lost 7 bases, leaving 7 bases of the junction unmatched. This CDR3 is 15 amino acids long. The germline CDR1 and CDR2 sequences are MNHEY and SVGAGI.

This clonotype is large. This chain joins TRBV6-1 and TRBJ2-1; TRBD2 might be the D (6 bases). CDR3 size: 17 residues. The germline V gene encodes CDR1 MNHNS and CDR2 SASEGT. V was pared by 3 bases and J by 2 bases, with 17 bases between. CDR3: CASSDYRGITTYNEQFF. CDR3 DNA: TGTGCCAGCAGTGATTACCGCGGGATTACCACCTACAATGAGCAGTTCTTC.

V is TRBV6-1 and J is TRBJ2-3, with 8 bases fitting TRBD2. The V gene's germline CDR1 is MNHNS and CDR2 SASEGT. The V segment lost 4 bases and the J segment 5 bases; nucleotides outside the gene matches: 8. This CDR3 has 15 amino acids. DNA for the CDR3: TGTGCCAGCAGTGCGACAGCGGGAGAGGAAGATACGCAGTATTTT. Residues: CASSATAGEEDTQYF.

This clonotype turned up a few times. V usage is TRBV10-3 and J usage is TRBJ2-4, with D maybe TRBD1 (6 bases). This CDR3 contains 15 residues. V lost 3 bases to trimming and J lost 6 bases, with 15 bases between them. Germline V gene data show CDR1 as ENHRY and CDR2 as SYGVKD. The CDR3, as DNA: TGTGCCATCAGTGATAGAACAGGGAAGGCAAACATTCAGTACTTC. Its protein product is CAISDRTGKANIQYF.

This chain links TRBV6-1 with TRBJ2-3, with D hard to call. CDR1 and CDR2 (germline): MNHNS, SASEGT. CDR3 length equals 11 residues. Trimming cost V 8 bases and J 2 bases, with 5 bases left between them. The CDR3 bases are TGTGCCAGCCTTCACACAGATACGCAGTATTTT. Residues: CASLHTDTQYF.

The CDR3 nucleotides are TGTGCCAGCAGTTTATGGGGACTAGCGGTCTCCTACAATGAGCAGTTCTTC. Translating it yields CASSLWGLAVSYNEQFF. The chain employs TRBV12-3 or TRBV12-4 and TRBJ2-1, with TRBD2 matching over 11 bases. This CDR3 is built from 17 residues. J was trimmed by 0 bases and V by 2 bases; bases with no gene match: 3.

This chain connects TRBV7-8 to TRBJ2-1; tentatively, D is TRBD2 (5 bases). Trimming took 1 base from V and 10 from J, leaving 14 bases between them. This CDR3 spans 14 amino acids. The germline CDR1 and CDR2 sequences are SGHVS and FQNEAQ. CDR3 in amino acids: CASSLVRSTGEQFF. CDR3 coding DNA: TGTGCCAGCAGCTTAGTCCGATCCACGGGAGAGCAGTTCTTC.

In its sample, this clonotype is medium-sized. One junction end does not reproduce the germline sequence, and a read error may be involved. The genes are TRBV27 and TRBJ2-1, with unresolved D. Gene TRBJ2-7 matches the end of the DNA better, so the J call may be wrong. CDR3 size: 14 residues. CDR1 and CDR2 from the germline V gene are MNHEY and SMNVEV (reference sequence). The CDR3 loop reads CASSFRASSSEQYF. CDR3 sequence (DNA): TGTGCCAGCAGTTTCCGGGCCTCCTCCTCCGAGCAGTACTTC.

This clonotype ranks as medium-sized. The chain employs TRBV6-1 and TRBJ2-1; TRBD2 matches 7 bases. Judging by the DNA end, TRBJ2-7 fits better; the J call may be wrong. CDR1 is MNHNS, CDR2 SASEGT, per germline. The CDR3 runs to 16 residues. CDR3 coding DNA: TGTGCCAGCAGTGAAGCGTGGGGGGGAACCGTTGCCGAGCAGTACTTC. Translated: CASSEAWGGTVAEQYF.

This clonotype occurred a few times. The CDR3 DNA follows: TGTGCCAGCAGTTCCCCGGGGGGAGTTGGGCGTGAGCAGTTCTTC. It is translated as CASSSPGGVGREQFF. The chain recombines TRBV6-5 with TRBJ2-1; 7 bases line up with TRBD2. J lost 9 bases, V lost 4 bases, and 12 bases had no gene match. CDR3 size: 15 residues. The germline gives CDR1 MNHEY, CDR2 SVGAGI.